A single sample gave rise to the 20 T cell receptor beta chains below, sequenced in a study of Graves' ophthalmopathy and Graves' hyperthyroidism. From RNA, the CDR3 regions of TCR beta chains were amplified and sequenced. RT-PCR with HTBI primers came first, then second-round multiplex PCR. Each CDR3 protein gets one entry after TCRdb re-called the multiplex PCR reads with MiXCR. Here the sample spans hundreds of thousands of distinct CDR3 sequences, more than 20% being singletons. Source material: peripheral blood. The receptors were sampled from a young woman with stable Graves' hyperthyroidism.

The chain carries TRBV6-1 and TRBJ2-2, with D uncertain. The germline V gene has CDR1 MNHNS and CDR2 SASEGT. V lost 6 bases to trimming and J lost 2 bases, with 10 bases between them. There are 14 residues in the CDR3. The CDR3 DNA reads as TGTGCCAGCAGAAGACCGGCCAACACCGGGGAGCTGTTTTTT. It is translated as CASRRPANTGELFF.

This clonotype was seen many times. The chain links TRBV20-1 to TRBJ1-6; a weak D match, TRBD1 (5 bases). The germline V gene encodes CDR1 DFQATT and CDR2 SNEGSKA (reference sequence). V was clipped by 0 bases and J by 8 bases, with 8 bases between them. This CDR3 contains 13 residues. CDR3 nucleotide sequence: TGCAGTGCTAGAGACAGGGAACATTCACCCCTCCACTTT. Encoded protein: CSARDREHSPLHF.

This clonotype was recorded at least ten times. The chain uses TRBV28 and TRBJ2-2, with 8 positions matching TRBD1. The CDR3 has 15 residues. The germline gives CDR1 MDHEN, CDR2 SYDVKM. The V segment lost 7 bases and the J segment 6 bases; nucleotides outside the gene matches: 10. CDR3 loop: CASTGGQVGAGELFF. CDR3 bases: TGTGCCAGCACCGGGGGACAGGTCGGCGCCGGGGAGCTGTTTTTT.

The chain has TRBV6-5 and TRBJ1-1; a possible D gene is TRBD1 (6 bases). Deletions cut 4 bases from V and 0 bases from J, with 18 bases between. CDR3 length equals 17 residues. CDR1 and CDR2 (germline): MNHEY, SVGAGI. The CDR3 sequence is CASSSRGGVRMNTEAFF. The CDR3 region has the DNA TGTGCCAGCAGTTCCCGCGGGGGCGTGAGAATGAACACTGAAGCTTTCTTT.

In this sample, this clonotype turned up many times. The J gene is TRBJ1-1, the V gene TRBV6-5; D call uncertain. The CDR3 totals 14 residues. Germline V lookup: CDR1 MNHEY, CDR2 SVGAGI. V shed 5 bases and J shed 3 bases, with 13 bases lying between them. The CDR3 spells CASSPGNVDTEAFF. In DNA form, the CDR3 reads TGTGCCAGCAGTCCGGGGAATGTGGACACTGAAGCTTTCTTT.

This clonotype has a count of ten or more. The V and J genes are TRBV20-1 and TRBJ1-1; no firm D call. The CDR3 runs 17 residues. V gave up 0 bases and J gave up 1 base, with 18 bases separating them. Germline V gene sequence: CDR1 DFQATT, CDR2 SNEGSKA (reference sequence). The CDR3 protein is CSARDTRNRNPNTEAFF. CDR3 DNA: TGCAGTGCTAGAGATACACGCAACCGCAATCCGAACACTGAAGCTTTCTTT.

This clonotype came up many times. The chain recombines TRBV3-1 with TRBJ2-5; TRBD2 matches at 7 bases. CDR3 length: 16 residues. Looked up from germline, CDR1 is LGHDT and CDR2 is YNNKEL (reference sequence). V dropped 1 base and J dropped 5; count of bases not matched to a gene: 10. The CDR3 nucleotides read TGTGCCAGCAGCCAAGTAGGCGGGAGAAACGGGGAGACCCAGTACTTC. Protein product: CASSQVGGRNGETQYF.

As to this clonotype: At one end, the junction sequence differs from germline, possibly due to a read error. The chain combines TRBV6-4 with TRBJ2-7; weak D call: TRBD1 (6 bases). The CDR3 length is 15 residues. Germline CDR1 and CDR2: MRHNA and SNTAGT. CDR3 region: CASSEGQGSPYEQCF. The CDR3 nucleotides read TGTGCCAGCAGTGAAGGGCAGGGGAGCCCCTACGAGCAGTGCTTC.

The chain uses TRBV12-3 or TRBV12-4 and TRBJ2-5; tentative D call: TRBD2 (6 bases). Trimming removed 7 bases at V and 4 bases at J, with 13 bases between. The CDR3 spans 13 residues. This CDR3 reads CASTNSAGETQYF. The CDR3 DNA reads as TGTGCCAGCACCAACTCAGCGGGAGAGACCCAGTACTTC.

This clonotype occurred many times. V is TRBV29-1 and J is TRBJ2-5; possibly TRBD2 for D (5 bases). The V gene's germline CDR1 is SQVTM and CDR2 ANQGSEA. This CDR3 has 15 residues. V was clipped by 2 bases and J by 1 base, with 14 bases between them. The CDR3 is CSVEPTPSGQETQYF. CDR3 in DNA: TGCAGCGTTGAACCCACTCCCAGCGGCCAAGAGACCCAGTACTTC.

The V call is TRBV20-1, the J call TRBJ2-5; 8 bases fit TRBD1. The V gene's germline CDR1 is DFQATT and CDR2 SNEGSKA (reference sequence). V dropped 3 bases and J dropped 7; count of bases not matched to a gene: 7. CDR3 size: 13 residues. In DNA, the CDR3 is TGCAGTGCTAGCCTGACAGGGGTTTGGACCCAGTACTTC. Its protein is CSASLTGVWTQYF.

This clonotype has at least ten counts. The chain is built from TRBV15 and TRBJ2-2; D is perhaps TRBD1 (6 bases). V gave up 1 base and J gave up 6 bases, with 15 bases separating them. The V gene's germline CDR1 is LNHNV and CDR2 YYDKDF (reference sequence). The CDR3 consists of 16 residues. In DNA, the CDR3 is TGTGCCACCAGCAGAGGGGGAACAGGGCGGGCCGGGGAGCTGTTTTTT. Encoded protein: CATSRGGTGRAGELFF.

This clonotype was seen many times. The rearrangement joins TRBV9 to TRBJ2-2; TRBD1 aligns across 11 bases. This CDR3 is built from 16 residues. V gave up 3 bases and J gave up 6 bases; unmatched junction bases: 7. The germline CDR1 and CDR2 sequences are SGDLS and YYNGEE. CDR3: CASSAGQGAISGELFF. CDR3 in DNA: TGTGCCAGCAGCGCCGGACAGGGGGCGATTTCCGGGGAGCTGTTTTTT.

The V gene is TRBV6-1, the J gene TRBJ1-1; maybe TRBD1 (6 bases). CDR1 MNHNS and CDR2 SASEGT come from the germline V gene. The CDR3 sequence is 14 residues long. Trimming took 8 bases from V and 4 from J, leaving 17 bases between them. The CDR3 region is CASGLGGPGTEAFF. The DNA for the CDR3 is TGTGCCAGCGGCCTCGGGGGGCCTGGCACTGAAGCTTTCTTT.

The sample holds many counts of this clonotype. One end of the junction fails to match germline, which may point to a read error. The V call is TRBV28, the J call TRBJ1-5; D is unresolved. CDR1 and CDR2 (germline): MDHEN, SYDVKM. This CDR3 contains 14 residues. The CDR3 sequence is CASSPTLRSQPQHF. The CDR3 bases are TGTGCCAGCAGTCCCACCTTAAGGAGTCAGCCTCAGCATTTT. The variable domain in full, completed from reference TRBV28 and TRBJ1-5, reads DVKVTQSSRYLVKRTGEKVFLECVQDMDHENMFWYRQDPGLGLRLIYFSYDVKMKEKGDIPEGYSVSREKKERFSLILESASTNQTSMYLCASSPTLRSQPQHFGDGTRLSIL.

This clonotype was counted many times. The chain employs TRBV4-1 and TRBJ1-2; 9 bases are a match to TRBD1. Trimming took 4 bases from V and 4 from J; bases not matched to a gene: 7. Germline loops: CDR1 MGHRA, CDR2 YSYEKL. This CDR3 has 15 amino acids. The DNA for the CDR3 is TGCGCCAGCAGCCTAACCGAGACAGGGGGCTATGGCTACACCTTC. Its translation is CASSLTETGGYGYTF.

Many counts were recorded for this clonotype. In DNA form, the CDR3 reads TGTGCCACCAGTGATTCCCGGACCGATTATAGCAATCAGCCCCAGCATTTT. This sequence encodes CATSDSRTDYSNQPQHF. The rearrangement links TRBV24-1 to TRBJ1-5, with D unresolved. Germline CDR1 reads KGHDR; CDR2 reads SFDVKD. Between the trimmed V and J ends, which lost 2 bases and 0 bases, there was a span of 13 bases. CDR3 size: 17 residues.

This clonotype was seen repeatedly, ten times or more. V gene TRBV12-3 or TRBV12-4 combines with J gene TRBJ2-2; no definite D call. The CDR3 sequence is 13 residues long. V gave up 4 bases and J gave up 7 bases, with 10 bases separating them. CDR3 DNA: TGTGCCAGCAGTTCCCTAGACATCGGGGAGCTGTTTTTT. This encodes CASSSLDIGELFF.

This clonotype was recorded only once. The V call is TRBV12-3 or TRBV12-4, the J call TRBJ2-7, with a tentative D call TRBD1 (5 bases). The length of the CDR3 is 13 residues. V was cut by 4 bases and J by 4 bases, with 11 bases left in between. The CDR3 DNA follows: TGTGCCAGCAGTTCGGCTGACAGATACGAGCAGTACTTC. It codes for CASSSADRYEQYF.

The chain has TRBV6-5 and TRBJ1-1, with D possibly TRBD1 on 5 matching bases. CDR3 size: 13 residues. V gave up 2 bases and J gave up 4 bases, with 8 bases separating them. Germline CDR1 and CDR2: MNHEY and SVGAGI. The CDR3 loop is CASSYPGLTEAFF. The CDR3 DNA sequence: TGTGCCAGCAGTTACCCAGGGCTCACTGAAGCTTTCTTT.